A selection of T cell receptor beta chains follows, all from one sample in a study of blood T cell repertoires in COVID-19. Sequenced by immunoSEQ multiplex PCR; TCRdb stores in-frame clones only, minus some. The profile covers around 380,000 clones, with approximately 80% appearing a single time and about 1.2% taken by the ten largest. Sequenced: peripheral blood. The origin of the receptors is a human donor with acute or convalescent COVID-19. The donor label of this sample is uncertain. CDR3s include the opening cysteine and the closing phenylalanine or tryptophan. Fields, in order: clone size, J gene, D gene, V gene, CDR3 protein, CDR3 DNA. A D gene is named only where the DNA matches it firmly. Rows give clone size only sometimes, using once, few, many, or a class for an expanded clone.

.,TRBJ1-1,TRBD1,TRBV4-1,CASSQEGTVNTEAFF,TGCGCCAGCAGCCAAGAAGGGACAGTGAACACTGAAGCTTTCTTT
few,TRBJ1-2,.,TRBV18,CASSPRRVTSHGYTF,TGTGCCAGCTCACCACGCAGGGTAACTTCTCATGGCTACACCTTC
.,TRBJ2-2,.,TRBV18,CASSPRGNRDTGELFF,TGTGCCAGCTCACCAAGGGGAAATAGAGACACCGGGGAGCTGTTTTTT
.,TRBJ1-2,.,TRBV3-1/TRBV3-2,CASSQGRGYGYTF,TGTGCCAGCAGCCAAGGCCGGGGCTATGGCTACACCTTC
once,TRBJ2-3,TRBD2,TRBV19,CASSIDRVTSGSDTQYF,TGTGCCAGTAGTATAGACCGGGTCACTAGCGGTTCAGATACGCAGTATTTT
once,TRBJ1-6,TRBD1,TRBV5-1,CASSGTGGNSPLHF,TGCGCCAGCAGCGGGACAGGGGGAAATTCACCCCTCCACTTT
.,TRBJ1-2,TRBD1,TRBV5-1,CASRLFTGGAQGYTF,TGCGCCAGCAGACTGTTTACAGGGGGCGCACAGGGCTACACCTTC
.,TRBJ1-5,TRBD1,TRBV5-1,CASRQGFGSNQPQHF,TGCGCCAGCAGACAGGGGTTTGGGAGCAATCAGCCCCAGCATTTT
.,TRBJ1-2,TRBD1,TRBV6-5,CASGHRTGYYGYTF,TGTGCCAGCGGACATCGGACAGGCTACTATGGCTACACCTTC
.,TRBJ1-4,TRBD1,TRBV5-6,CASSPADGTVHF,TGTGCCAGTAGCCCCGCTGACGGGACAGTCCATTTT
.,TRBJ1-5,.,TRBV28,CASTQTTGAWAVVNQPQHF,TGTGCCAGCACCCAAACCACGGGAGCGTGGGCAGTCGTCAATCAGCCCCAGCATTTT
once,TRBJ2-3,TRBD2,TRBV5-8,CASSAGVFITKRATDTQYF,TGTGCCAGCAGCGCGGGAGTTTTTATAACTAAGCGGGCCACAGATACGCAGTATTTT
.,TRBJ1-1,TRBD1,TRBV2,CASSHTIRDRGLNTEAFF,TGTGCCAGCAGTCACACTATCCGGGACAGGGGGCTCAACACTGAAGCTTTCTTT
.,TRBJ2-6,.,TRBV5-1,CVSSLVVPGANVLTF,TGCGTCAGCAGCTTGGTAGTGCCTGGGGCCAACGTCCTGACTTTC
.,TRBJ1-1,.,TRBV7-9,CASSVSARAGSSEAFF,TGTGCCAGCAGCGTAAGTGCCAGGGCAGGGTCGTCTGAAGCTTTCTTT
.,TRBJ1-2,.,TRBV19,CASRDTRLGGYTF,TGTGCCAGTAGGGATACTCGGCTCGGGGGCTACACCTTC
.,TRBJ2-2,TRBD2,TRBV4-2,CASSHSGSWTGELFF,TGTGCCAGCAGCCATAGCGGGAGTTGGACCGGAGAGCTGTTTTTT
.,TRBJ1-6,TRBD1,TRBV6-5,CASSSRTGTNSPLHF,TGTGCCAGCAGTTCCCGGACAGGGACCAATTCACCCCTCCACTTT
.,TRBJ1-1,.,TRBV19,CASINREHTEAFF,TGTGCCAGTATAAACAGGGAACACACTGAAGCTTTCTTT
few,TRBJ1-5,TRBD1,TRBV19,CASSIRDRGDQPQHF,TGTGCCAGTAGTATACGGGACAGGGGGGATCAGCCCCAGCATTTT
.,TRBJ1-6,TRBD1,TRBV7-2,CASSLKTGGDSPLHF,TGTGCCAGCAGCCTAAAGACAGGGGGTGATTCACCCCTCCACTTT
.,TRBJ1-2,TRBD1,TRBV5-1,CASSSWVTGEGYTF,TGCGCCAGCAGCTCCTGGGTGACAGGGGAGGGCTACACCTTC
.,TRBJ2-1,TRBD2,TRBV3-1/TRBV3-2,CASRPAGTSGDLFF,TGTGCCAGCAGACCTGCCGGGACTAGCGGAGATTTGTTCTTC